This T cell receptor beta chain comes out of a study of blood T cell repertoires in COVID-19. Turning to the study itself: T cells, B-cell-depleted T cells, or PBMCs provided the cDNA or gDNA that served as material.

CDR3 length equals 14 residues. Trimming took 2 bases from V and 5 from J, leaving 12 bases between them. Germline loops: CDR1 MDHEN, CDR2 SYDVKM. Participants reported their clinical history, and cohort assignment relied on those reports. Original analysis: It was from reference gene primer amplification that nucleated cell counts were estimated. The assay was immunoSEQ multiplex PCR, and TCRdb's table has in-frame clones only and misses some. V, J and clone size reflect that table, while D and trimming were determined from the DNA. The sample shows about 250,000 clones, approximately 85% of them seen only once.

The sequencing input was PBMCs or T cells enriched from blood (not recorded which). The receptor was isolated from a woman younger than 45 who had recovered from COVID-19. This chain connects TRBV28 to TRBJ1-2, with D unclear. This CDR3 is CASSLPRNFYGYTF. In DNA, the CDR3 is TGTGCCAGCAGTTTACCCAGAAATTTTTATGGCTACACCTTC.